Below are 24 T cell receptor beta chains sequenced from a single sample in a study of cytomegalovirus exposure and HLA in healthy donors. Primers for the PCR totalled 60 Vbeta and 13 Jbeta. Sequencing was performed with immunoSEQ multiplex PCR; in TCRdb, only in-frame clones are kept and a portion is missing. The sample has about 80,000 clones, roughly 85% seen once. Input material: PBMCs. These receptors were obtained from a man aged 25-45 years in good health and CMV-seronegative.

The chain employs TRBV7-9 and TRBJ2-2; D might be TRBD1 (6 bases). CDR1 is SEHNR, CDR2 FQNEAQ, per germline (reference sequence). The CDR3 runs 12 residues. V dropped 5 bases and J dropped 7 bases, with 8 bases sitting between them. The CDR3 DNA reads TGTGCCAGCAGCAGGGACATCGGGGAGCTGTTTTTT. Translated: CASSRDIGELFF.

The chain carries TRBV5-1 and TRBJ2-5; the D gene is possibly TRBD1 (6 bases). The J call may be faulty, since TRBJ2-7 better matches the DNA end. The CDR3 extends over 15 amino acids. Germline V gene sequence: CDR1 SGHRS, CDR2 YFSETQ. CDR3 DNA: TGCGCCAGCAGCTTGGGATCGCAACAGGGTCCCGAGCAGTACTTC. Its protein is CASSLGSQQGPEQYF.

The gene calls are TRBV5-4 and TRBJ1-2; 10 nucleotides match TRBD1. Trimming cost V 3 bases and J 7 bases; bases outside gene matches: 9. CDR3 length: 15 amino acids. Germline V CDR1 and CDR2: SGHNT, YYREEE (reference sequence). In DNA form, the CDR3 reads TGTGCCAGCAGCTCCCAAGACAGGGGGCAGGGTGGCTACACCTTC. Translation: CASSSQDRGQGGYTF.

The chain is built from TRBV5-6 and TRBJ2-2; D unresolved. Germline V CDR1 and CDR2: SGHDT, YYEEEE. Between the trimmed V and J ends, which lost 2 bases and 5 bases, there was a span of 7 bases. The length of the CDR3 is 13 residues. The CDR3 DNA is TGTGCCAGCAGCTTTACAGAGACCGGGGAGCTGTTTTTT. Translating gives CASSFTETGELFF.

This chain joins TRBV7-2 and TRBJ2-7; D is perhaps TRBD2 (6 bases). Germline CDR1 reads SGHTA; CDR2 reads FQGNSA. The CDR3 totals 13 residues. The V and J ends lost 4 bases and 2 bases respectively, with 9 bases between them. The CDR3 sequence: CASSYGGTYEQYF. CDR3 DNA: TGTGCCAGCAGCTATGGGGGGACCTACGAGCAGTACTTC.

This sequence joins TRBV5-4 and TRBJ2-3; 7 nucleotides align to TRBD2. The length of the CDR3 is 15 residues. The junction had 9 bases not matched to a gene; V was cut back by 5 bases and J by 3 bases. Germline V CDR1 and CDR2: SGHNT, YYREEE (reference sequence). The DNA of the CDR3 is TGTGCCAGCAGGCTAAGCGGGATCGTGACAGATACGCAGTATTTT. Amino acids: CASRLSGIVTDTQYF.

This clone was observed a few times. This chain links TRBV7-2 with TRBJ1-4; D is ambiguous. Deletions cut 1 base from V and 6 bases from J, with 6 bases between. CDR1 and CDR2 from the germline V gene are SGHTA and FQGNSA. CDR3 length: 13 residues. CDR3 in DNA: TGTGCCAGCAGCTTAGTAGCAGATGAAAAACTGTTTTTT. It codes for CASSLVADEKLFF.

This chain connects TRBV11-2 to TRBJ1-1; D not certain. Trimming stripped 2 bases from V and 1 base from J, with 8 bases between. This CDR3 is 14 amino acids long. Per germline, CDR1 SGHAT and CDR2 FQNNGV. The CDR3 sequence is CASSLTEANTEAFF. The CDR3 DNA reads as TGTGCCAGCAGCTTAACCGAGGCGAACACTGAAGCTTTCTTT. Full variable domain (remainder filled in from reference TRBV11-2 and TRBJ1-1): EAGVAQSPRYKIIEKRQSVAFWCNPISGHATLYWYQQILGQGPKLLIQFQNNGVVDDSQLPKDRFSAERLKGVDSTLKIQPAKLEDSAVYLCASSLTEANTEAFFGQGTRLTVV.

The chain combines TRBV29-1 with TRBJ2-1; the match to TRBD1 covers 8 bases. V lost 6 bases and J lost 3; bases outside the gene matches: 7. This CDR3 has 14 amino acids. CDR1 and CDR2 (germline): SQVTM, ANQGSEA. The CDR3 nucleotides are TGCAGCGTGGATGACAGGGGCAGCTACAATGAGCAGTTCTTC. It encodes CSVDDRGSYNEQFF.

V gene TRBV28 combines with J gene TRBJ2-7; no clear D gene. The CDR3 is made up of 12 amino acids. Trimming cost V 7 bases and J 2 bases, with 9 bases left between them. From germline, CDR1 is MDHEN and CDR2 SYDVKM. This chain's CDR3 is CASTRSPYEQYF. The CDR3 coding sequence is TGTGCCAGCACCCGTAGCCCCTACGAGCAGTACTTC. Drawing the rest from reference TRBV28 and TRBJ2-7, the complete variable domain is DVKVTQSSRYLVKRTGEKVFLECVQDMDHENMFWYRQDPGLGLRLIYFSYDVKMKEKGDIPEGYSVSREKKERFSLILESASTNQTSMYLCASTRSPYEQYFGPGTRLTVT.

The chain links TRBV5-5 to TRBJ2-5, with D maybe TRBD2 (5 bases). The CDR3 has 13 amino acids. V shed 4 bases and J shed 5 bases, with 12 bases lying between them. CDR1 and CDR2 from the germline V gene are SGHKS and YYEKEE (reference sequence). The DNA of the CDR3 is TGTGCCAGCAGCCCGACGGGGTGGGAGACCCAGTACTTC. This codes for CASSPTGWETQYF.

The table lists this clone with a few counts. The chain carries TRBV10-3 and TRBJ2-1; weak D call: TRBD1 (6 bases). The CDR3 sequence is 16 residues long. Germline V gene sequence: CDR1 ENHRY, CDR2 SYGVKD. V lost 1 base and J lost 1, with 11 bases in between. DNA for the CDR3: TGTGCCATCAGTGAGTACGGGACACAATCCTACAATGAGCAGTTCTTC. It specifies CAISEYGTQSYNEQFF.

The chain uses TRBV7-2 and TRBJ2-5; 9 nucleotides agree with TRBD1. The CDR3 extends over 15 amino acids. V lost 2 bases and J lost 5; bases outside the gene matches: 6. Germline assignment: CDR1 SGHTA and CDR2 FQGNSA. CDR3 amino acids: CASSLFGQGLETQYF. The CDR3 DNA follows: TGTGCCAGCAGCTTATTTGGACAGGGGTTGGAGACCCAGTACTTC.

This clone showed up just a few times. V usage is TRBV6-1 and J usage is TRBJ2-7; D uncertain. Germline V gives CDR1 MNHNS, CDR2 SASEGT. Trimming left V 2 bases short and J 3 bases short, with 8 bases between. CDR3 length equals 13 residues. CDR3 loop: CASSESRSYEQYF. The CDR3 nucleotides read TGTGCCAGCAGTGAAAGTAGGAGCTACGAGCAGTACTTC.

The chain has TRBV5-3 and TRBJ1-5, with unresolved D. TRBV5-3 is designated an ORF whose function remains uncertain. Trimming removed 8 bases at V and 10 bases at J, with 16 bases between. The CDR3 length is 12 residues. The CDR3 sequence: CASRGGIEPQHF. In DNA form, the CDR3 reads TGTGCCAGCCGAGGAGGGATCGAACCCCAGCATTTT.

This rearrangement joins TRBV4-3 to TRBJ2-3; no clear D. The CDR3 runs to 16 residues. The germline CDR1 and CDR2 sequences are LGHNA and YSLEER. V was clipped by 0 bases and J by 4 bases, with 14 bases between them. The CDR3 DNA reads as TGCGCCAGCAGCCAAGATTATTCTGATCCGGCAGATACGCAGTATTTT. This sequence encodes CASSQDYSDPADTQYF.

The J gene is TRBJ2-1, the V gene TRBV27, with D possibly being TRBD2 (6 bases). CDR3 size: 13 residues. The germline V gene encodes CDR1 MNHEY and CDR2 SMNVEV (reference sequence). V dropped 3 bases and J dropped 7 bases, with 10 bases sitting between them. The CDR3 is CASSFSGGNEQFF. For the CDR3, the DNA is TGTGCCAGCAGTTTCTCTGGAGGGAATGAGCAGTTCTTC.

This sequence joins TRBV5-4 and TRBJ2-5; TRBD2 matches at 7 bases. Gene TRBJ2-7 matches the end of the DNA better, so the J call may be wrong. Germline CDR1 reads SGHNT; CDR2 reads YYREEE (reference sequence). The CDR3 contains 15 residues. DNA of the CDR3: TGTGCCAGCAGCTCCCGACTAGCTTCGTCCTACGAGCAGTACTTC. It encodes CASSSRLASSYEQYF.

The rearrangement links TRBV1 to TRBJ2-5; the table's D call of TRBD2 was not tested on the DNA. The DNA end favors TRBJ2-7, so the J call may be wrong. TRBV1 corresponds to a pseudogene. The CDR3 extends over 14 amino acids. CDR3 DNA sequence: TGCACCAGCAGCCAGCGGGAAGGGTCCTACGAGCAGTACTTC. Protein sequence: CTSSQREGSYEQYF.

The rearrangement links TRBV11-2 to TRBJ1-2; no clear D. The CDR3 has 14 amino acids. Trimming left V 0 bases short and J 6 bases short, with 11 bases between. Germline CDR1 SGHAT, CDR2 FQNNGV. The CDR3 bases are TGTGCCAGCAGCTTAGAAAGAGGGCTGGATGGCTACACCTTC. This translates into CASSLERGLDGYTF.

This rearrangement joins TRBV30 to TRBJ2-5; TRBD2 agrees at 8 bases. V lost 0 bases and J lost 4; bases outside the gene matches: 7. CDR3 size: 15 residues. In germline, CDR1 is GTSNPN, CDR2 SVGIG (reference sequence). The CDR3 sequence is CAWSVPGRARETQYF. The CDR3 DNA follows: TGTGCCTGGAGTGTTCCCGGGAGGGCCCGAGAGACCCAGTACTTC.

V and J are TRBV5-6 and TRBJ1-2, with D uncertain. This CDR3 has 12 residues. Trimming took off 0 bases at V and 6 bases at J, with 6 bases between the two ends. Germline V lookup: CDR1 SGHDT, CDR2 YYEEEE. The CDR3 bases are TGTGCCAGCAGCTTGGGAGGGAATGGCTACACCTTC. This gives the protein CASSLGGNGYTF. The variable domain in full, completed from reference TRBV5-6 and TRBJ1-2, reads DAGVTQSPTHLIKTRGQQVTLRCSPKSGHDTVSWYQQALGQGPQFIFQYYEEEERQRGNFPDRFSGHQFPNYSSELNVNALLLGDSALYLCASSLGGNGYTFGSGTRLTVV.

This sequence joins TRBV5-1 and TRBJ2-1; D possibly corresponds to TRBD2 (6 bases). V was trimmed by 4 bases and J by 7 bases, leaving 15 bases between them. CDR1 is SGHRS, CDR2 YFSETQ, per germline. CDR3 length: 14 residues. CDR3 protein: CASSAGAEGNEQFF. CDR3 bases: TGCGCCAGCAGCGCTGGGGCGGAGGGGAATGAGCAGTTCTTC.

V is TRBV7-8 and J is TRBJ1-6; D uncertain. The V gene lost 0 bases and the J gene lost 9 bases, with 12 bases spanning the gap. The CDR3 runs 15 residues. Germline V gene data show CDR1 as SGHVS and CDR2 as FQNEAQ. The CDR3 protein is CASSLAIDGGSPLHF. CDR3 bases: TGTGCCAGCAGCTTAGCCATTGATGGCGGTTCACCCCTCCACTTT.